The 21 T cell receptor beta chains below were found in one sample sequenced in a study of CD8 T cells in Susac syndrome. The RNA, roughly 0.5 to 1 ug, was put through reverse transcription using random hexamers. TCRdb processed the immunoSEQ multiplex PCR reads anew with MiXCR; each CDR3 protein has one entry. The repertoire holds about 280,000 distinct CDR3 sequences, with about 85% as singletons. The source material was CD8+ T cells from PBMCs. The receptors come from a human donor with multiple sclerosis.

The chain employs TRBV16 and TRBJ2-7; D not certain. The germline CDR1 and CDR2 sequences are KGHSY and FQNENV. V shed 0 bases and J shed 7 bases, with 4 bases lying between them. The CDR3 sequence is 11 residues long. The CDR3 loop is CASSQSWEQYF. The CDR3 DNA follows: TGTGCCAGCAGCCAATCGTGGGAGCAGTACTTC.

The CDR3 loop is CAISFKGGGSYEQYF. CDR3 bases: TGTGCCATCAGCTTTAAGGGGGGAGGCTCCTACGAGCAGTACTTC. The V gene is TRBV10-3, the J gene TRBJ2-7; tentatively, D is TRBD1 or TRBD2 (6 bases each). This CDR3 is 15 amino acids long. Germline assignment: CDR1 ENHRY and CDR2 SYGVKD. V dropped 6 bases and J dropped 0 bases, with 15 bases sitting between them.

The chain has TRBV7-8 and TRBJ2-4, with 9 nucleotides matching TRBD2. CDR3 length: 20 residues. Germline V gives CDR1 SGHVS, CDR2 FQNEAQ. V trimming: 1 base; J trimming: 0 bases; junction bases outside the gene matches: 13. CDR3 nucleotides: TGTGCCAGCAGCTTAGAACTCAGCGGGAGGAGGGGCCTAGCCAAAAACATTCAGTACTTC. Translated: CASSLELSGRRGLAKNIQYF.

The V call is TRBV7-9, the J call TRBJ2-1; D could derive from TRBD1 or TRBD2 (6 bases each). Germline V gives CDR1 SEHNR, CDR2 FQNEAQ (reference sequence). There are 15 residues in the CDR3. V shed 2 bases and J shed 5 bases, with 13 bases lying between them. CDR3 in DNA: TGTGCCAGCAGCTTACTTAGGGGGGAAAACAATGAGCAGTTCTTC. It is translated as CASSLLRGENNEQFF.

The chain has TRBV6-5 and TRBJ1-1; possible D gene TRBD1, 5 bases. The germline gives CDR1 MNHEY, CDR2 SVGAGI. The CDR3 has 12 amino acids. The V and J ends lost 8 bases and 7 bases respectively, with 14 bases between them. The CDR3 DNA reads as TGTGCCAGCCTATCCGGGGGGAATGAAGCTTTCTTT. Protein product: CASLSGGNEAFF.

In this sample, this clonotype turned up once. The CDR3 nucleotides read TGTGCCAGCAGCCAGCTAGGTGGGTTCAATGAGCAGTTCTTC. As protein: CASSQLGGFNEQFF. The rearrangement joins TRBV5-4 to TRBJ2-1; no reliable D call. Germline CDR1 reads SGHNT; CDR2 reads YYREEE (reference sequence). The CDR3 spans 14 residues. V lost 4 bases to trimming and J lost 6 bases, with 14 bases between them. Variable domain in full (rest from reference TRBV5-4 and TRBJ2-1): ETGVTQSPTHLIKTRGQQVTLRCSSQSGHNTVSWYQQALGQGPQFIFQYYREEENGRGNFPPRFSGLQFPNYSSELNVNALELDDSALYLCASSQLGGFNEQFFGPGTRLTVL.

The rearrangement links TRBV5-5 to TRBJ1-5, with TRBD1 matching over 7 bases. Looked up from germline, CDR1 is SGHKS and CDR2 is YYEKEE (reference sequence). Trimming removed 1 base from V and 8 bases from J; junction bases left unmatched: 6. The CDR3 is 14 residues long. The CDR3 sequence: CASSLKAGGKPQHF. CDR3 nucleotides: TGTGCCAGCAGCTTGAAGGCAGGGGGGAAGCCCCAGCATTTT.

CDR3 region: CSARGVLAGGDNEQFF. In DNA, the CDR3 is TGCAGTGCTAGAGGGGTACTAGCGGGAGGCGACAATGAGCAGTTCTTC. The chain employs TRBV20-1 and TRBJ2-1, with 12 bases matching TRBD2. Trimming took 1 base from V and 5 from J; bases not matched to a gene: 6. The CDR3 covers 16 residues. Germline V CDR1 and CDR2: DFQATT, SNEGSKA (reference sequence).

The chain recombines TRBV29-1 with TRBJ1-3, with 8 bases lining up with TRBD1. Germline V CDR1 and CDR2: SQVTM, ANQGSEA. The J segment lost 3 bases and the V segment lost 0 bases, leaving 7 bases of the junction unmatched. The CDR3 has 16 residues. The CDR3 bases are TGCAGCGTTGAAGATTTTGGGGACAGGCATGGAAACACCATATATTTT. Translated: CSVEDFGDRHGNTIYF.

As DNA, the CDR3 is TGTGCCACCTTGGGAACAAACACCGGGGAGCTGTTTTTT. This gives the protein CATLGTNTGELFF. The chain has TRBV2 and TRBJ2-2; D gene unclear. Trimming left V 10 bases short and J 2 bases short, with 11 bases between. Germline V gives CDR1 SNHLY, CDR2 FYNNEI. The CDR3 extends over 13 amino acids. Full variable domain (outside the CDR3, taken from reference TRBV2 and TRBJ2-2): EPEVTQTPSHQVTQMGQEVILRCVPISNHLYFYWYRQILGQKVEFLVSFYNNEISEKSEIFDDQFSVERPDGSNFTLKIRSTKLEDSAMYFCATLGTNTGELFFGEGSRLTVL.

CDR3 protein: CAIMSRGLAGDNEQFF. The CDR3 DNA sequence: TGTGCCATCATGTCAAGGGGACTAGCGGGAGACAATGAGCAGTTCTTC. J is TRBJ2-1 and V is TRBV10-3, with TRBD2 matching 14 bases. Trimming at V came to 7 bases and at J to 5 bases, leaving 7 bases not matched to a gene. Germline assignment: CDR1 ENHRY and CDR2 SYGVKD. The length of the CDR3 is 16 residues.

The chain links TRBV3-1 to TRBJ2-1, with TRBD1 as a possible D gene (6 bases). This CDR3 has 16 amino acids. The V and J ends lost 3 bases and 3 bases respectively, with 15 bases between them. Germline CDR1 reads LGHDT; CDR2 reads YNNKEL (reference sequence). The CDR3 loop reads CASSHPGTQVYNEQFF. The DNA of the CDR3 is TGTGCCAGCAGCCATCCCGGGACACAGGTCTACAATGAGCAGTTCTTC.

The CDR3 is CASSRGRLAGEGSYNEQFF. As DNA, the CDR3 is TGCGCCAGCAGCCGTGGACGACTAGCGGGAGAGGGTTCCTACAATGAGCAGTTCTTC. The rearrangement uses TRBV4-1 and TRBJ2-1, with TRBD2 matching 12 bases. The junction had 11 bases not matched to a gene; V was cut back by 4 bases and J by 1 base. Per the germline V gene, CDR1 is MGHRA and CDR2 is YSYEKL. CDR3 length equals 19 residues.

Note on this clonotype: Relative to the germline gene, one junction end is altered; a read error may explain this. The chain carries TRBV2 and TRBJ2-7; a possible D gene is TRBD1 (5 bases). CDR1 and CDR2 from the germline V gene are SNHLY and FYNNEI. This CDR3 comprises 12 residues. The CDR3 bases are TGTGCCACCAAAGGGGCACCCTATGAGCAGTACTTC. Translation: CATKGAPYEQYF.

The rearrangement uses TRBV2 and TRBJ2-2; a possible D gene is TRBD1 (6 bases). V was cut by 1 base and J by 3 bases, with 9 bases left in between. In germline, CDR1 is SNHLY, CDR2 FYNNEI. The CDR3 extends over 15 amino acids. The CDR3 protein is CASSEGRGDTGELFF. In DNA form, the CDR3 reads TGTGCCAGCAGTGAAGGCAGGGGTGACACCGGGGAGCTGTTTTTT. The full variable domain, its missing parts supplied by reference TRBV2 and TRBJ2-2, is EPEVTQTPSHQVTQMGQEVILRCVPISNHLYFYWYRQILGQKVEFLVSFYNNEISEKSEIFDDQFSVERPDGSNFTLKIRSTKLEDSAMYFCASSEGRGDTGELFFGEGSRLTVL.

This CDR3 reads CASNIGTSYEQYF. DNA for the CDR3: TGTGCCAGTAATATCGGCACTTCCTACGAGCAGTACTTC. This chain links TRBV19 with TRBJ2-7, with no clear D. CDR1 and CDR2 (germline): LNHDA, SQIVND (reference sequence). There are 13 residues in the CDR3. Deletions cut 7 bases from V and 1 base from J, with 11 bases between.

V and J are TRBV9 and TRBJ1-2, with D perhaps TRBD1 (5 bases). The V end was cut by 5 bases, the J end by 4 bases, with 18 bases between. Germline CDR1 is SGDLS and CDR2 is YYNGEE. This CDR3 region has 15 residues. The CDR3 nucleotides read TGTGCCAGCAGGGACCTGGGGGTGAACTCCTATGGCTACACCTTC. Translating gives CASRDLGVNSYGYTF.

This clonotype was seen many times. The chain joins TRBV13 to TRBJ1-1; D may be TRBD1 (6 bases). The CDR3 sequence is 12 residues long. The germline gives CDR1 PRHDT, CDR2 FYEKMQ (reference sequence). V lost 5 bases and J lost 4, with 8 bases in between. CDR3 amino acids: CASSRGGTEAFF. In DNA, the CDR3 is TGTGCCAGCAGCCGAGGGGGCACTGAAGCTTTCTTT.

The chain has TRBV7-3 and TRBJ2-2; 12 nucleotides align to TRBD2. The V and J ends lost 2 bases and 7 bases, in that order; junction bases with no gene match: 5. This CDR3 has 16 residues. The V gene's germline CDR1 is SGHTA and CDR2 FQGTGA. The CDR3 DNA is TGTGCCAGCAGCTTACCAAGACTAGCGGGGGTCGGGGAGCTGTTTTTT. Its translation is CASSLPRLAGVGELFF.

The chain joins TRBV6-2 or TRBV6-3 to TRBJ2-5, with D tentatively TRBD2 (6 bases). The V end was cut by 5 bases, the J end by 1 base, with 17 bases between. The CDR3 has 16 residues. Germline V lookup: CDR1 MNHEY, CDR2 SVGEGT. Here the CDR3 reads CASSILGEDPQETQYF. Written as DNA, the CDR3 is TGTGCCAGCAGTATCCTCGGGGAGGACCCCCAAGAGACCCAGTACTTC.

For this clonotype: Germline is not matched at one junction end, which may reflect a read error. V gene TRBV7-9 combines with J gene TRBJ2-7; a possible D gene is TRBD1 (5 bases). CDR1 is SEHNR and CDR2 is FQNEAQ in the germline V gene (reference sequence). The CDR3 sequence is 12 residues long. Here the CDR3 DNA reads TGTGCCAGCAGCTTAGCGGATGAGAGACAGCGATTC. Protein sequence: CASSLADERQRF.